Listed here are 5 T cell receptor beta chains from one sample, sequenced in a study of monozygotic twins with inflammatory bowel disease. Following a re-call of the 5' RACE reads, TCRdb has one entry per CDR3 protein and lacks DNA. Its clone listing holds about 440,000 distinct CDR3 sequences. The sample taken for sequencing was blood. The receptors shown here come from a human donor with ulcerative colitis or Crohn's disease, or a healthy co-twin of an affected twin (not recorded which).

The chain carries TRBV6-1 and TRBJ2-7; the D call of TRBD2 rests on TCRdb alone, since no DNA is present to check it. The CDR3 extends over 19 amino acids. Germline lookup yields CDR1 MNHNS and CDR2 SASEGT. The CDR3 spells CASSPRRGQVKAGVYEQYF.

This CDR3 reads CASSQVTGAPGELFF. This chain joins TRBV14 and TRBJ2-2; TCRdb calls TRBD1, which cannot be checked without DNA. The length of the CDR3 is 15 residues. Germline CDR1 SGHDN, CDR2 FVKESK.

The J gene is TRBJ1-1, the V gene TRBV5-1. The CDR3 has 15 residues. In germline, CDR1 is SGHRS, CDR2 YFSETQ. CDR3 protein: CASSSSMGMNTEASF. Together with reference TRBV5-1 and TRBJ1-1, the CDR3 gives the full variable domain: KAGVTQTPRYLIKTRGQQVTLSCSPISGHRSVSWYQQTPGQGLQFLFEYFSETQRNKGNFPGRFSGRQFSNSRSEMNVSTLELGDSALYLCASSSSMGMNTEASFGQGTRLTVV.

This chain connects TRBV5-1 to TRBJ2-7; TCRdb returns TRBD2, unconfirmable since there is no DNA. Germline loops: CDR1 SGHRS, CDR2 YFSETQ. The CDR3 has 16 amino acids. CDR3 protein: CASSLEFGGISYEQYF.

This chain connects TRBV29-1 to TRBJ1-1; TCRdb lists TRBD1, though no DNA is available to test this call. The CDR3 is 13 residues long. Germline V lookup: CDR1 SQVTM, CDR2 ANQGSEA. The CDR3 protein is CSARVGADTEAFF.